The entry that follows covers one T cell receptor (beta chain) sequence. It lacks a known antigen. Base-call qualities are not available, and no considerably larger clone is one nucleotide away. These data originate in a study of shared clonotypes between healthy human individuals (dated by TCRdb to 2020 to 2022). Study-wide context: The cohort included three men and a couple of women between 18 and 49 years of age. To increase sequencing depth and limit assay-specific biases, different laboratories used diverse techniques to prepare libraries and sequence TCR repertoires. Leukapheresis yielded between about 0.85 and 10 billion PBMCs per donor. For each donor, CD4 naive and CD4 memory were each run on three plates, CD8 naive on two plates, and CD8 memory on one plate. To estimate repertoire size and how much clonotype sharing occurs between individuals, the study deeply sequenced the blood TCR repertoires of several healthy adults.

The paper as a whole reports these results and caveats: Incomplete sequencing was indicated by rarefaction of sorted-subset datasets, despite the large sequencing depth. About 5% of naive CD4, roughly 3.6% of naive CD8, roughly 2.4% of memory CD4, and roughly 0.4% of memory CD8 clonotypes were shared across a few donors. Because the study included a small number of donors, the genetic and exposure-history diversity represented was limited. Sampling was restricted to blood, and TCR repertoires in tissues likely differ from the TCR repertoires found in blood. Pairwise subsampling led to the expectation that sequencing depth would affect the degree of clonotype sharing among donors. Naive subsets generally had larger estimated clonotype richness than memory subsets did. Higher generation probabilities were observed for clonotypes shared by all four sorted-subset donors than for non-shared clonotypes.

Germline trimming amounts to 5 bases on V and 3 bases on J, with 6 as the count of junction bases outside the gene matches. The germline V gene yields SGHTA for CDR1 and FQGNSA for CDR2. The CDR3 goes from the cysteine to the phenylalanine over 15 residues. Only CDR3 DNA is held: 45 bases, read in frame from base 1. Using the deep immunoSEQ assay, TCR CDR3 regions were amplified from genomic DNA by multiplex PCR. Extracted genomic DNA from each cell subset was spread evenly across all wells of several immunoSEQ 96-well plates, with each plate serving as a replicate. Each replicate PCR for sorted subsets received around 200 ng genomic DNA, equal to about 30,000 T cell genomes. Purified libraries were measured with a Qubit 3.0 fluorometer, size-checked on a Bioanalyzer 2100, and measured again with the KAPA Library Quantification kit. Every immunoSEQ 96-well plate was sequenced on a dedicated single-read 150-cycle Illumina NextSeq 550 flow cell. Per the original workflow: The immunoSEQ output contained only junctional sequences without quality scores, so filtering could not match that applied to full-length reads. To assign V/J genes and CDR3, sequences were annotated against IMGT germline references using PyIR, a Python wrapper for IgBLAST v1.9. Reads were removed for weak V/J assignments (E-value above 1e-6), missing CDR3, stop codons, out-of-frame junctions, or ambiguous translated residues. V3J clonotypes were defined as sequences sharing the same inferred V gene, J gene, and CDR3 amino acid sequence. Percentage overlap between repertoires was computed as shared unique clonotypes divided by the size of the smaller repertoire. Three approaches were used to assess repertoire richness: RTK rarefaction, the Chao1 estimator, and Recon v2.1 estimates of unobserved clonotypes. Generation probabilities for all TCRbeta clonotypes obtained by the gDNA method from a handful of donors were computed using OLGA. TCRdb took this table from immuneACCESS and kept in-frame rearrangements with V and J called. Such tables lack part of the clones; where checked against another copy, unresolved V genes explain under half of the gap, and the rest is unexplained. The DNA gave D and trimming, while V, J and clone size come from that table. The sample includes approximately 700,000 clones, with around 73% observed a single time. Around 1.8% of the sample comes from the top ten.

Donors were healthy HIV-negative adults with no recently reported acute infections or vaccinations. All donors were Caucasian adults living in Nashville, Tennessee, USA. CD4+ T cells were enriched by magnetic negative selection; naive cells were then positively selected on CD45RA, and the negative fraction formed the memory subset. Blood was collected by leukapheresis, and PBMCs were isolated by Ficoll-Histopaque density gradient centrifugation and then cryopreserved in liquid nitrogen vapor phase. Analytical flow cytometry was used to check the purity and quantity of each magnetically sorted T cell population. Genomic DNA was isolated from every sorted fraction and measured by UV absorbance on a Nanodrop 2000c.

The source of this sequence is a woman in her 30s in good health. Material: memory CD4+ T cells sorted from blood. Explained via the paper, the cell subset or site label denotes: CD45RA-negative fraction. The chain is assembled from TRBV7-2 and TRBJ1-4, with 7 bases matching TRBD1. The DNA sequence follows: TGTGCCAGCAGCCCGACAGGGTGGGCTAATGAAAAACTGTTTTTT. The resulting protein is CASSPTGWANEKLFF.